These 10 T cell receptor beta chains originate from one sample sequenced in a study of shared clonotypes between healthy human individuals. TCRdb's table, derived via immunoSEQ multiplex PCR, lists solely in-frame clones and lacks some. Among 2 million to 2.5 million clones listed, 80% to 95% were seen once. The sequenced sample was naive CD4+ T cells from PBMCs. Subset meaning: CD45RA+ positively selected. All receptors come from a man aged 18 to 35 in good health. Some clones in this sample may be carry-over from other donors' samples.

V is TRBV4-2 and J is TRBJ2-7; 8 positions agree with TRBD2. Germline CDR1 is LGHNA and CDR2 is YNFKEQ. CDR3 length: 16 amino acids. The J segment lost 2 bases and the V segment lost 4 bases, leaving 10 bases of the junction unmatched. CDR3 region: CASSPGGGRFPYEQYF. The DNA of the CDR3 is TGTGCCAGCAGCCCTGGGGGCGGGAGGTTTCCCTACGAGCAGTACTTC.

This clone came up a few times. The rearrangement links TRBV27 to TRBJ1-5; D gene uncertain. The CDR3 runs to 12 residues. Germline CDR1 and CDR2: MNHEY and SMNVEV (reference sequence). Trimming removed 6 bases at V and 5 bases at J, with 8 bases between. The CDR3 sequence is CASSSSHQPQHF. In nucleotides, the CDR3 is TGTGCCAGCAGCTCCTCCCATCAGCCCCAGCATTTT.

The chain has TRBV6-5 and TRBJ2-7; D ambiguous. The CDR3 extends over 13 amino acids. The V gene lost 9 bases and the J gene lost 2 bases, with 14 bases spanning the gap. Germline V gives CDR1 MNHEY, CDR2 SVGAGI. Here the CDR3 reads CASLSGSTYEQYF. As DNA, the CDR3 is TGTGCCAGTTTATCAGGCTCGACCTACGAGCAGTACTTC.

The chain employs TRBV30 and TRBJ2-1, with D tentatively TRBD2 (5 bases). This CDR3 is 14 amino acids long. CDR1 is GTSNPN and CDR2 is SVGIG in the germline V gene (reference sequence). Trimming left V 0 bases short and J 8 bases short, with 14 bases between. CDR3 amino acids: CAWSVNLEGDEQFF. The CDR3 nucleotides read TGTGCCTGGAGTGTAAATCTAGAGGGCGATGAGCAGTTCTTC.

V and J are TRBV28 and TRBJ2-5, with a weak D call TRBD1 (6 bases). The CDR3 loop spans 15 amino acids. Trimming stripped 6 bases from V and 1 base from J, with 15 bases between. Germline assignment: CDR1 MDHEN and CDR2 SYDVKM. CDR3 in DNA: TGTGCCAGCAGACGAGGAACAGGGCCCCAAGAGACCCAGTACTTC. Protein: CASRRGTGPQETQYF.

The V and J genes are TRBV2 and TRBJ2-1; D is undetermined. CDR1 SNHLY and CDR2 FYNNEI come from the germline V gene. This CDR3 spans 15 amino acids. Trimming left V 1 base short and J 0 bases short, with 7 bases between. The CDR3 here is CASSEDKSSYNEQFF. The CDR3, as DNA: TGTGCCAGCAGTGAAGACAAGAGCTCCTACAATGAGCAGTTCTTC.

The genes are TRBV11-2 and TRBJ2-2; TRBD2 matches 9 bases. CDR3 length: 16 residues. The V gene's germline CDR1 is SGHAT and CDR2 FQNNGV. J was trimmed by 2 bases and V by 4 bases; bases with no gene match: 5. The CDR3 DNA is TGTGCCAGCAGCTCCCGACTAGCGGAAAACACCGGGGAGCTGTTTTTT. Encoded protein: CASSSRLAENTGELFF.

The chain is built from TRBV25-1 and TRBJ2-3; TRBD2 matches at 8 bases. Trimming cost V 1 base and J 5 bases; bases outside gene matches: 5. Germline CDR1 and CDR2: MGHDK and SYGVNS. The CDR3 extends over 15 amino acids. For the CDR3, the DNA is TGTGCCAGCAGTGAATCACGGGAGGGTGGAGATACGCAGTATTTT. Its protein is CASSESREGGDTQYF.

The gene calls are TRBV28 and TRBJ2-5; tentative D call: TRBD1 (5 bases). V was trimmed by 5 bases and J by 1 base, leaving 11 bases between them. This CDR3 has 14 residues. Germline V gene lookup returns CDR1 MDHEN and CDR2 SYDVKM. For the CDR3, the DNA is TGTGCCAGCAGTCCTAGGGGTGCCCAAGAGACCCAGTACTTC. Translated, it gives CASSPRGAQETQYF.

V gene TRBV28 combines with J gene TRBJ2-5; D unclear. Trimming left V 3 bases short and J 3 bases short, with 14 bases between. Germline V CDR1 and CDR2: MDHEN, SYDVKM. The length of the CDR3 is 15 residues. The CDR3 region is CASSFKYQAKETQYF. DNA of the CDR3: TGTGCCAGCAGTTTTAAGTACCAGGCTAAAGAGACCCAGTACTTC.